One sample yielded the 24 T cell receptor beta chains listed below, sequenced in a study of blood T cell repertoires in COVID-19. Profiling relied on immunoSEQ multiplex PCR, and the TCRdb table lists in-frame clones only, not all of them. The sample lists about 47,000 clones; approximately 86% were seen once. Sequencing was carried out using peripheral blood. Every receptor here comes from a man aged 50 to 60 with active COVID-19.

The J gene is TRBJ1-4, the V gene TRBV5-8, with TRBD1 identical over 9 bases. Germline CDR1 and CDR2: SGHTS and YDEGEE. J lost 2 bases, V lost 0 bases, and 5 bases had no gene match. The CDR3 is made up of 17 amino acids. Written as DNA, the CDR3 is TGTGCCAGCAGCTTGGACAGGGGGCCAAGCACTAATGAAAAACTGTTTTTT. Its protein product is CASSLDRGPSTNEKLFF.

CDR3: CASSRDISGNTIYF. CDR3 in DNA: TGTGCCAGCAGCCGCGACATCTCTGGAAACACCATATATTTT. The chain couples TRBV5-6 to TRBJ1-3; no reliable D call. Trimming took off 4 bases at V and 0 bases at J, with 8 bases between the two ends. The CDR3 totals 14 residues. Germline loops: CDR1 SGHDT, CDR2 YYEEEE.

The genes are TRBV27 and TRBJ1-3; D not certain. The CDR3 sequence is 13 residues long. Germline CDR1 MNHEY, CDR2 SMNVEV (reference sequence). V dropped 8 bases and J dropped 1 base, with 9 bases sitting between them. The CDR3, as DNA: TGTGCCAGCCGATCAGGTTCTGGAAACACCATATATTTT. It is translated as CASRSGSGNTIYF.

The chain is built from TRBV11-2 and TRBJ2-1, with TRBD1 identical over 7 bases. Looked up from germline, CDR1 is SGHAT and CDR2 is FQNNGV. The V and J ends lost 5 bases and 4 bases, in that order; junction bases with no gene match: 14. The CDR3 is 17 residues long. CDR3 loop: CASSPRLGDSSYNEQFF. The CDR3 DNA reads TGTGCCAGCAGCCCCCGGTTGGGGGACAGCTCTTACAATGAGCAGTTCTTC.

The gene calls are TRBV5-1 and TRBJ1-1, with no clear D. This CDR3 is built from 14 residues. Germline V gene lookup returns CDR1 SGHRS and CDR2 YFSETQ. V was trimmed by 0 bases and J by 0 bases, leaving 6 bases between them. The DNA for the CDR3 is TGCGCCAGCAGCTTGGACAGCCTGAACACTGAAGCTTTCTTT. It yields the protein CASSLDSLNTEAFF.

The chain recombines TRBV4-2 with TRBJ2-5, with D possibly matching TRBD2 (6 bases). V was cut by 0 bases and J by 2 bases, with 16 bases left in between. Germline CDR1 LGHNA, CDR2 YNFKEQ. The CDR3 has 17 residues. CDR3: CASSQDHRRAGQETQYF. The CDR3 DNA sequence: TGTGCCAGCAGCCAAGATCATAGGAGGGCTGGGCAAGAGACCCAGTACTTC.

CDR3 DNA: TGTGCCAGCAGCCCCCGCGGGGAGACCCAGTACTTC. Its translation: CASSPRGETQYF. The V gene is TRBV3-1 (or the pseudogene TRBV3-2), the J gene TRBJ2-5, with D maybe TRBD2 (5 bases). The CDR3 runs to 12 residues. The germline V and J ends were trimmed by 4 bases and 5 bases, with 8 bases remaining between them. Germline V CDR1 and CDR2: LGHDT, YNNKEL (reference sequence).

The V gene is TRBV6-2 or TRBV6-3, the J gene TRBJ1-2; maybe TRBD1 (5 bases). The CDR3 loop spans 14 amino acids. In germline, CDR1 is MNHEY, CDR2 SVGEGT. The V gene lost 2 bases and the J gene lost 7 bases, with 14 bases spanning the gap. The CDR3 loop reads CASSYGGDYGGYTF. The CDR3 coding sequence is TGTGCCAGCAGTTACGGTGGGGACTACGGTGGCTACACCTTC.

The chain carries TRBV9 and TRBJ1-6; the match to TRBD1 covers 8 bases. This CDR3 is 14 amino acids long. The germline CDR1 and CDR2 sequences are SGDLS and YYNGEE. V shed 0 bases and J 10 bases; nucleotides not matched to a gene: 3. DNA for the CDR3: TGTGCCAGCAGCGTAGGGACAGGGAACTCACCCCTCCACTTT. Protein: CASSVGTGNSPLHF.

In this sample, this clone turned up once. The chain uses TRBV2 and TRBJ2-6; 8 bases align to TRBD2. Germline V gives CDR1 SNHLY, CDR2 FYNNEI. The CDR3 extends over 15 amino acids. Losses at the gene ends were 7 bases for V and 0 bases for J; bases not matched to a gene: 2. CDR3 sequence reads: CASNGGGSGANVLTF. DNA for the CDR3: TGTGCCAGCAACGGGGGGGGCTCTGGGGCCAACGTCCTGACTTTC.

The V and J genes are TRBV4-1 and TRBJ1-2, with 9 bases matching TRBD1. The CDR3 loop spans 15 amino acids. V shed 2 bases, J shed 7 bases, and the junction held 8 bases outside the gene matches. Germline V gives CDR1 MGHRA, CDR2 YSYEKL. In nucleotides, the CDR3 is TGCGCCAGCAGCCAACCGGGACAGGGTTCTCCTGGCTACACCTTC. Its translation is CASSQPGQGSPGYTF.

V is TRBV5-1 and J is TRBJ2-1; D uncertain. This CDR3 has 14 amino acids. Germline V gives CDR1 SGHRS, CDR2 YFSETQ. The V end was cut by 1 base, the J end by 8 bases, with 13 bases between. The CDR3 protein is CASSLMFGGHEQFF. DNA of the CDR3: TGCGCCAGCAGCTTGATGTTCGGCGGTCATGAGCAGTTCTTC.

The chain carries TRBV11-1 and TRBJ2-4, with TRBD1 matching 12 bases. Germline V gene data show CDR1 as SGHAT and CDR2 as FQDESV (reference sequence). The V gene end was trimmed by 5 bases and the J gene end by 5 bases; junction bases not matched to a gene: 4. The CDR3 has 15 residues. The CDR3 is CASSRDRGRENIQYF. The CDR3 DNA reads TGTGCCAGCAGCCGGGACAGGGGGCGAGAAAACATTCAGTACTTC.

The V call is TRBV4-2, the J call TRBJ2-3; TRBD2 matches at 8 bases. The J segment lost 1 base and the V segment lost 3 bases, leaving 6 bases of the junction unmatched. The CDR3 is 16 residues long. Germline V gene sequence: CDR1 LGHNA, CDR2 YNFKEQ. CDR3 loop: CASSQHSGIGTDTQYF. In DNA, the CDR3 is TGTGCCAGCAGCCAGCATAGCGGGATTGGCACAGATACGCAGTATTTT.

For the CDR3, the DNA is TGTGCCAGCAGCTGGGGGGACAGGGGTTACTTC. Its translation is CASSWGDRGYF. The chain joins TRBV7-2 to TRBJ2-7; 10 positions agree with TRBD1. The germline V gene has CDR1 SGHTA and CDR2 FQGNSA. There are 11 residues in the CDR3. Trimming removed 4 bases from V and 13 bases from J; junction bases left unmatched: 4. The full variable domain, in which reference TRBV7-2 and TRBJ2-7 provide the parts outside the CDR3, is GAGVSQSPSNKVTEKGKDVELRCDPISGHTALYWYRQSLGQGLEFLIYFQGNSAPDKSGLPSDRFSAERTGGSVSTLTIQRTQQEDSAVYLCASSWGDRGYFGPGTRLTVT.

This rearrangement joins TRBV6-2 or TRBV6-3 to TRBJ1-3, with D tentatively TRBD1 (5 bases). Germline assignment: CDR1 MNHEY and CDR2 SVGEGT. The CDR3 is 14 residues long. Deletions cut 4 bases from V and 2 bases from J, with 9 bases between. The CDR3 nucleotides read TGTGCCAGCAGTTCACAGGTCCCTGGAAACACCATATATTTT. It codes for CASSSQVPGNTIYF.

This clone was picked up one time. For the CDR3, the DNA is TGTGCCAGTAGTATGGACAGGTGGAAGACTGAAGCTTTCTTT. Translating it yields CASSMDRWKTEAFF. The chain recombines TRBV19 with TRBJ1-1, with TRBD1 matching over 7 bases. V shed 3 bases and J 5 bases; nucleotides not matched to a gene: 6. Germline lookup yields CDR1 LNHDA and CDR2 SQIVND (reference sequence). The CDR3 totals 14 residues.

In this sample, this clone turned up once. The chain carries TRBV14 and TRBJ2-1; 9 bases agree with TRBD1. The germline V gene has CDR1 SGHDN and CDR2 FVKESK. The CDR3 is made up of 17 amino acids. Trimming removed 0 bases from V and 4 bases from J; junction bases left unmatched: 7. The CDR3 spells CASSQERSGQGYNEQFF. The CDR3 nucleotides read TGTGCCAGCAGCCAAGAGAGGTCGGGACAGGGATACAATGAGCAGTTCTTC.

This clone was seen just once. The V gene is TRBV5-5, the J gene TRBJ1-4; possibly TRBD1 for D (5 bases). This CDR3 spans 15 amino acids. V shed 4 bases and J shed 4 bases, with 14 bases lying between them. The germline CDR1 and CDR2 sequences are SGHKS and YYEKEE (reference sequence). CDR3 sequence: CASSPPVGVNEKLFF. In DNA, the CDR3 is TGTGCCAGCAGCCCCCCGGTAGGGGTTAATGAAAAACTGTTTTTT.

J is TRBJ2-5 and V is TRBV12-2; TRBD2 is taken as the D call from the table, unchecked against the DNA. TRBV12-2 is a recognized pseudogene. The CDR3 consists of 17 residues. CDR3: CASRIPPLAGVLETQYF. CDR3 bases: TGTGCAAGTCGAATCCCCCCACTAGCGGGAGTTTTAGAGACCCAGTACTTC.

This rearrangement joins TRBV11-2 to TRBJ1-1; 7 nucleotides match TRBD1. J lost 4 bases, V lost 4 bases, and 9 bases had no gene match. This CDR3 spans 15 amino acids. In germline, CDR1 is SGHAT, CDR2 FQNNGV. The CDR3 here is CASSSRQGIRTEAFF. DNA for the CDR3: TGTGCCAGCAGCTCAAGACAGGGAATCCGCACTGAAGCTTTCTTT.

V is TRBV3-1 (or the pseudogene TRBV3-2) and J is TRBJ1-2, with D unclear. V lost 0 bases to trimming and J lost 4 bases, with 9 bases between them. The CDR3 has 14 residues. Germline CDR1 and CDR2: LGHDT and YNNKEL (reference sequence). The CDR3 is CASSQDLVAYGYTF. DNA for the CDR3: TGTGCCAGCAGCCAAGATTTAGTTGCCTATGGCTACACCTTC.

Details on this clone: Relative to the germline gene, one junction end is altered; a read error may explain this. V is TRBV7-7 and J is TRBJ2-1; 8 nucleotides match TRBD2. CDR1 is SSHAT, CDR2 FNYEAQ, per germline (reference sequence). The CDR3 is made up of 16 amino acids. CDR3 residues: CASSLHGGASYNEQFF. The CDR3 DNA reads TGTGCTAGCAGTTTACACGGGGGGGCGAGTTACAATGAGCAGTTCTTC.

The V and J genes are TRBV5-6 and TRBJ2-2; TRBD1 is a possible D gene (6 bases). V was pared by 2 bases and J by 1 base, with 9 bases between. Germline V CDR1 and CDR2: SGHDT, YYEEEE. The CDR3 consists of 15 residues. Here the CDR3 reads CASSLSGVNTGELFF. CDR3 sequence (DNA): TGTGCCAGCAGCTTATCAGGGGTGAACACCGGGGAGCTGTTTTTT.